The rows below give T cell receptor beta chains drawn from one sample of a study of shared clonotypes between healthy human individuals. The method was immunoSEQ multiplex PCR; TCRdb's version includes in-frame clones alone and lacks a portion of them. The table has some 360,000 clones, more than 60% seen once; the top ten hold 10%. Sequenced material: memory CD4+ T cells sorted from blood. The origin of the receptors is a man aged 25-40 years in good health. Each CDR3 is given with its conserved first and last residue. The D gene is left open where the match is weak. Clone size is not always given. Where it is, it says once, few, many or a class for expanded clones.

d_call	clone_size	v_call	j_call	cdr3_aa	cdr3_nt
.	.	TRBV28	TRBJ2-2	CASSPVPRTSNTGELFF	TGTGCCAGCAGCCCCGTCCCCCGGACTTCGAACACCGGGGAGCTGTTTTTT
.	few	TRBV28	TRBJ1-3	CASSRRRGNTIYF	TGTGCCAGCAGTCGACGGCGGGGAAACACCATATATTTT
.	few	TRBV2	TRBJ2-7	CASRQSPASYEQYF	TGTGCCAGCCGACAGAGTCCTGCGTCCTACGAGCAGTACTTC
.	.	TRBV5-6	TRBJ2-7	CASSLWAGTSYEQYF	TGTGCCAGCAGCTTGTGGGCTGGAACTTCCTACGAGCAGTACTTC
TRBD2	.	TRBV9	TRBJ2-3	CASSTRGSTQYF	TGTGCCAGCAGCACTCGCGGGAGCACGCAGTATTTT
.	.	TRBV6-1	TRBJ2-7	CASSERLAQQYF	TGTGCCAGCAGTGAAAGGCTAGCCCAGCAGTACTTC
.	few	TRBV11-2	TRBJ2-2	CASSPGTLYTGELFF	TGTGCCAGCAGCCCCGGGACTCTTTACACCGGGGAGCTGTTTTTT
.	.	TRBV5-1	TRBJ1-1	CASSFSENTEAFF	TGCGCCAGCAGCTTTTCTGAGAACACTGAAGCTTTCTTT
.	many	TRBV19	TRBJ1-1	CASSISWVAFF	TGTGCCAGTAGTATATCTTGGGTGGCTTTCTTT
.	.	TRBV6-6	TRBJ2-7	CASTDLQGAYEQYF	TGTGCCAGCACCGATCTACAGGGAGCCTACGAGCAGTACTTC
.	many	TRBV2	TRBJ1-4	CASSDPRGNEKLFF	TGTGCCAGCAGTGATCCCCGGGGTAATGAAAAACTGTTTTTT
TRBD1	.	TRBV10-3	TRBJ1-5	CAPRGGQVWSQPQHF	TGTGCCCCCAGGGGGGGGCAGGTCTGGAGCCAGCCCCAGCATTTT
.	.	TRBV7-8	TRBJ2-3	CASSLGGFADTQYF	TGTGCCAGCAGCTTAGGAGGGTTTGCAGATACGCAGTATTTT
.	.	TRBV19	TRBJ2-3	CASSRYIRGSSTDTQYF	TGTGCCAGTAGTCGTTACATACGGGGTTCCAGCACAGATACGCAGTATTTT
.	.	TRBV5-1	TRBJ2-7	CASSTTGTFLYEQYF	TGCGCCAGCAGCACTACCGGGACCTTTCTCTACGAGCAGTACTTC
.	.	TRBV10-3	TRBJ2-7	CAISDSYDEQYF	TGTGCCATCAGTGACTCCTACGACGAGCAGTACTTC
TRBD1	.	TRBV15	TRBJ1-5	CATSRDLEGTGAQPQHF	TGTGCCACCAGCAGAGATCTCGAGGGGACAGGGGCTCAGCCCCAGCATTTT
TRBD2	once	TRBV7-8	TRBJ2-5	CASSLKREMTQYF	TGTGCCAGCAGCCTAAAGCGGGAGATGACCCAGTACTTC
.	.	TRBV6-1	TRBJ2-3	CASSGRDNYYSTQYF	TGTGCCAGCAGTGGTCGGGACAACTATTATAGTACGCAGTATTTT
.	.	TRBV7-2	TRBJ2-7	CATGGGVQQYF	TGTGCCACAGGGGGGGGTGTACAGCAGTACTTC
.	few	TRBV18	TRBJ2-2	CASSANTGELFF	TGTGCCAGCTCAGCGAACACCGGGGAGCTGTTTTTT
.	.	TRBV9	TRBJ1-1	CASSVGTLGDTEAFF	TGTGCCAGCAGCGTAGGAACCCTCGGGGACACTGAAGCTTTCTTT
TRBD1	.	TRBV28	TRBJ2-1	CASTGAPYNEQFF	TGTGCCTCAACAGGGGCCCCCTACAATGAGCAGTTCTTC
.	once	TRBV5-4	TRBJ2-4	CASSLLHGAKNIQYF	TGTGCCAGCAGCTTGCTGCACGGAGCCAAAAACATTCAGTACTTC
.	.	TRBV5-6	TRBJ2-2	CASSFGVWRSLNTGELFF	TGTGCCAGCAGCTTTGGGGTTTGGCGAAGCTTAAACACCGGGGAGCTGTTTTTT
.	once	TRBV6-5	TRBJ2-1	CASSYDFEQFF	TGTGCCAGCAGTTATGATTTTGAGCAGTTCTTC
TRBD1	.	TRBV5-1	TRBJ2-7	CASSLTGTGLHGGYF	TGCGCCAGCAGCTTAACCGGGACAGGCCTTCATGGTGGGTACTTC
.	.	TRBV14	TRBJ1-4	CASSQSSRIDEKLFF	TGTGCCAGCAGCCAATCTTCCCGGATTGATGAAAAACTGTTTTTT
.	.	TRBV28	TRBJ1-1	CASSFTQLRGAFF	TGTGCCAGCAGTTTTACGCAACTCCGCGGAGCTTTCTTT
TRBD1	.	TRBV29-1	TRBJ2-7	CSAKGQGYEQYF	TGCAGCGCCAAGGGACAGGGCTACGAGCAGTACTTC
.	once	TRBV5-1	TRBJ2-5	CASSLGGLKETQYF	TGCGCCAGCAGCTTGGGAGGGCTAAAAGAGACCCAGTACTTC
TRBD1	.	TRBV29-1	TRBJ2-7	CSVVRTGGYEQYF	TGCAGCGTTGTTAGGACAGGGGGCTACGAGCAGTACTTC
.	few	TRBV7-2	TRBJ1-5	CASSERPAFNQPQHF	TGTGCCAGCAGCGAGCGGCCAGCCTTCAATCAGCCCCAGCATTTT
.	.	TRBV7-2	TRBJ2-7	CASSSGSSYEQYF	TGTGCCAGCAGCTCGGGCAGCTCCTACGAGCAGTACTTC
.	.	TRBV10-2	TRBJ2-7	CASSDYRTEGPYEQYF	TGCGCCAGCAGTGACTACCGGACAGAGGGGCCCTACGAGCAGTACTTC
TRBD2	.	TRBV5-4	TRBJ2-2	CASRGLAGDTGELFF	TGTGCCAGCAGGGGGCTAGCGGGAGATACCGGGGAGCTGTTTTTT
.	.	TRBV6-6	TRBJ2-1	CASSYMDNEQFF	TGTGCCAGCAGTTACATGGACAATGAGCAGTTCTTC
TRBD1	.	TRBV2	TRBJ1-2	CASSTGAAGGGYTF	TGTGCCAGCAGCACAGGGGCCGCGGGAGGAGGCTACACCTTC
.	.	TRBV4-3	TRBJ2-3	CASSQRQEGDTQYF	TGCGCCAGCAGCCAAAGACAGGAGGGGGATACGCAGTATTTT
.	.	TRBV27	TRBJ1-4	CASSSPRLNEKLFF	TGTGCCAGCAGTTCCCCCAGACTTAATGAAAAACTGTTTTTT
TRBD1	few	TRBV10-3	TRBJ1-1	CAIGSDRGDTEAFF	TGTGCCATCGGGAGTGACAGGGGAGACACTGAAGCTTTCTTT
TRBD2	.	TRBV7-2	TRBJ2-2	CASSRSTSGSSNTGELFF	TGTGCCAGCAGCCGATCGACTAGCGGGAGCTCGAACACCGGGGAGCTGTTTTTT
.	once	TRBV27	TRBJ1-2	CASRGSGGRGYTF	TGTGCCAGCAGGGGCTCTGGGGGGCGCGGCTACACCTTC
TRBD1	.	TRBV28	TRBJ1-1	CASRNRGRPGTEAFF	TGTGCCAGCAGAAACAGGGGGCGACCGGGAACTGAAGCTTTCTTT
.	.	TRBV6-5	TRBJ2-5	CASSYSDQETQYF	TGTGCCAGCAGTTACTCGGACCAAGAGACCCAGTACTTC
.	.	TRBV18	TRBJ1-1	CASSPLMHQEAFF	TGTGCCAGCTCACCTCTGATGCATCAGGAAGCTTTCTTT
.	.	TRBV4-3	TRBJ1-1	CASSQDLWAYTEAFF	TGCGCCAGCAGCCAAGATCTGTGGGCCTACACTGAAGCTTTCTTT
.	.	TRBV19	TRBJ2-7	CASSIAGTATYEQYF	TGTGCCAGTAGTATAGCAGGAACAGCCACCTACGAGCAGTACTTC
TRBD2	.	TRBV19	TRBJ2-2	CASRISTSGDLNTGELFF	TGTGCCAGTAGGATATCCACTAGCGGGGATTTGAACACCGGGGAGCTGTTTTTT
.	once	TRBV2	TRBJ2-7	CASSAYEQYF	TGTGCCAGCTCGGCCTACGAGCAGTACTTC
.	.	TRBV2	TRBJ2-1	CASSVGGTYNDKQFF	TGTGCCAGCAGTGTTGGCGGGACCTACAATGATAAGCAGTTCTTC
.	once	TRBV5-1	TRBJ2-3	CASSLFGGQGGKDTQYF	TGCGCCAGCAGCTTATTTGGGGGCCAGGGGGGAAAAGATACGCAGTATTTT
TRBD1	once	TRBV5-4	TRBJ2-7	CASSTGDSYEQYF	TGTGCCAGCAGTACAGGGGACTCCTACGAGCAGTACTTC
.	.	TRBV7-9	TRBJ2-5	CASSFFSPGQETQYF	TGTGCCAGCAGCTTTTTCTCGCCGGGCCAAGAGACCCAGTACTTC
.	.	TRBV25-1	TRBJ2-3	CASSKEGGTDTQYF	TGTGCCAGCTCGAAGGAGGGAGGCACAGATACGCAGTATTTT
TRBD2	.	TRBV10-3	TRBJ2-2	CAISDLGLAGGEKNTGELFF	TGTGCCATCAGTGACCTGGGACTAGCGGGAGGGGAGAAGAACACCGGGGAGCTGTTTTTT
TRBD1	many	TRBV9	TRBJ2-5	CASSVSTGQGQETQYF	TGTGCCAGCAGCGTAAGCACCGGACAGGGCCAAGAGACCCAGTACTTC
.	few	TRBV25-1	TRBJ2-1	CASSPHPVNNEQFF	TGTGCCAGCAGTCCCCATCCCGTCAACAATGAGCAGTTCTTC
.	many	TRBV18	TRBJ2-7	CASSPEAGQRIDGGYEQYF	TGTGCCAGCTCCCCTGAGGCGGGACAGAGGATTGACGGAGGCTACGAGCAGTACTTC